Presented here are 17 T cell receptor beta chains from one specimen sequenced in a study of OX40 agonist ivuxolimab in advanced cancers. TCRdb's copy holds only in-frame clones and misses some; the assay was immunoSEQ multiplex PCR. Of fewer than 45,000 clones listed, more than 70% are singletons. The sample here was CD4+ or CD8+ T cells sorted from blood, taken in a trial of the OX40 agonist ivuxolimab. These TCRs come from an adult with an advanced solid tumor such as melanoma, head and neck, liver or kidney cancer.

This chain links TRBV5-4 with TRBJ1-3; the match to TRBD1 covers 9 bases. The germline gives CDR1 SGHNT, CDR2 YYREEE (reference sequence). V was pared by 4 bases and J by 4 bases, with 3 bases of the junction left unmatched. The CDR3 contains 14 residues. The CDR3 sequence: CASSRTGEGNTIYF. For the CDR3, the DNA is TGTGCCAGCAGCCGGACAGGGGAAGGAAACACCATATATTTT.

This chain connects TRBV7-6 to TRBJ1-2; the D gene is possibly TRBD1 (5 bases). The V end was cut by 4 bases, the J end by 6 bases, with 12 bases between. CDR3 length equals 13 residues. Germline V gene lookup returns CDR1 SGHVS and CDR2 FNYEAQ. For the CDR3, the DNA is TGTGCCAGCAGCTATTCAGGGTCGGATGGCTACACCTTC. Amino acid sequence: CASSYSGSDGYTF. Full variable domain (outside the CDR3, taken from reference TRBV7-6 and TRBJ1-2): GAGVSQSPRYKVTKRGQDVALRCDPISGHVSLYWYRQALGQGPEFLTYFNYEAQQDKSGLPNDRFSAERPEGSISTLTIQRTEQRDSAMYRCASSYSGSDGYTFGSGTRLTVV.

The rearrangement links TRBV5-1 to TRBJ2-7; 9 positions agree with TRBD2. The CDR3 is 13 amino acids. Per germline, CDR1 SGHRS and CDR2 YFSETQ. V was clipped by 4 bases and J by 4 bases; unmatched bases: 3. The DNA of the CDR3 is TGCGCCAGCAGCCTGACTAGCGGTTACGAGCAGTACTTC. The encoded protein is CASSLTSGYEQYF.

The chain has TRBV19 and TRBJ2-1; TRBD2 agrees at 12 bases. The J segment lost 4 bases and the V segment lost 9 bases, leaving 13 bases of the junction unmatched. The CDR3 is 17 residues long. Germline-derived CDR1 and CDR2 are LNHDA and SQIVND (reference sequence). The DNA of the CDR3 is TGTGCCAGCACCGGTCTAGCGGGAGGGTTCGGGTACAATGAGCAGTTCTTC. It specifies CASTGLAGGFGYNEQFF.

The V call is TRBV27, the J call TRBJ2-1; D perhaps matches TRBD2 (6 bases). Trimming took off 7 bases at V and 10 bases at J, with 11 bases between the two ends. Germline CDR1 and CDR2: MNHEY and SMNVEV (reference sequence). The CDR3 runs 11 residues. Here the CDR3 DNA reads TGTGCCAGCAACCGGAGGGGAGAGCAGTTCTTC. It yields the protein CASNRRGEQFF.

This clone has only one observation. The V gene is TRBV13, the J gene TRBJ1-1; D gene ambiguous. The CDR3 spans 16 residues. V gave up 5 bases and J gave up 1 base, with 17 bases separating them. Germline loops: CDR1 PRHDT, CDR2 FYEKMQ (reference sequence). The CDR3 DNA follows: TGTGCCAGCAGCCCCAAGTTCGGTTACCAGAACACTGAAGCTTTCTTT. Translated, it gives CASSPKFGYQNTEAFF.

This chain uses TRBV11-2 with TRBJ2-7, with 7 bases identical to TRBD1. The CDR3 runs to 13 residues. V lost 5 bases to trimming and J lost 7 bases; unmatched junction nucleotides: 8. Germline values: CDR1 SGHAT, CDR2 FQNNGV. In DNA form, the CDR3 reads TGTGCCAGCAGCCCGGGACAGCATATTGAGCAGTACTTC. Translated, it gives CASSPGQHIEQYF.

The chain has TRBV7-9 and TRBJ2-5, with D perhaps matching TRBD2 (6 bases). CDR3 length equals 16 residues. Between the trimmed V and J ends, which lost 4 bases and 2 bases, there was a span of 17 bases. Germline V gene data show CDR1 as SEHNR and CDR2 as FQNEAQ (reference sequence). The CDR3: CASSSFGGGGQETQYF. Here the CDR3 DNA reads TGTGCCAGCAGCTCCTTTGGGGGAGGAGGGCAAGAGACCCAGTACTTC. Based on the CDR3 plus reference TRBV7-9 and TRBJ2-5, the full variable domain is DTGVSQNPRHKITKRGQNVTFRCDPISEHNRLYWYRQTLGQGPEFLTYFQNEAQLEKSRLLSDRFSAERPKGSFSTLEIQRTEQGDSAMYLCASSSFGGGGQETQYFGPGTRLLVL.

V and J are TRBV7-8 and TRBJ2-7; D uncertain. V lost 5 bases and J lost 2, with 16 bases in between. The CDR3 totals 15 residues. Germline values: CDR1 SGHVS, CDR2 FQNEAQ. The CDR3 here is CASSLMPTETYEQYF. The CDR3 DNA follows: TGTGCCAGCAGCCTAATGCCGACTGAAACCTACGAGCAGTACTTC. The full variable domain, with the rest looked up from reference TRBV7-8 and TRBJ2-7, is GAGVSQSPRYKVAKRGQDVALRCDPISGHVSLFWYQQALGQGPEFLTYFQNEAQLDKSGLPSDRFFAERPEGSVSTLKIQRTQQEDSAVYLCASSLMPTETYEQYFGPGTRLTVT.

The gene calls are TRBV5-6 and TRBJ2-3; 9 bases line up with TRBD2. The germline V gene has CDR1 SGHDT and CDR2 YYEEEE. The length of the CDR3 is 14 residues. The junction had 6 bases not matched to a gene; V was cut back by 0 bases and J by 10 bases. The CDR3 spells CASSLAPSGMPQYF. Here the CDR3 DNA reads TGTGCCAGCAGCTTGGCCCCTAGCGGGATGCCGCAGTATTTT.

This rearrangement joins TRBV28 to TRBJ2-7; 8 bases are a match to TRBD2. This CDR3 has 15 residues. V lost 6 bases and J lost 0; bases outside the gene matches: 7. Germline-derived CDR1 and CDR2 are MDHEN and SYDVKM. This chain's CDR3 is CASRPGLGFSYEQYF. The CDR3 DNA reads TGTGCCAGCAGGCCGGGACTAGGATTCTCCTACGAGCAGTACTTC.

The J gene is TRBJ2-7, the V gene TRBV6-5, with a possible D match to TRBD1 (6 bases). Per the germline V gene, CDR1 is MNHEY and CDR2 is SVGAGI. The CDR3 has 14 residues. V gave up 0 bases and J gave up 5 bases, with 11 bases separating them. The CDR3 sequence is CASSYSEGGHEQYF. The CDR3 DNA sequence: TGTGCCAGCAGTTACTCTGAAGGGGGACACGAGCAGTACTTC.

V is TRBV28 and J is TRBJ2-6; D not resolved. The CDR3 is made up of 13 amino acids. The germline V gene has CDR1 MDHEN and CDR2 SYDVKM. V was pared by 6 bases and J by 4 bases, with 7 bases between. Here the CDR3 DNA reads TGTGCCAGCAGAACCAGGGGGGCCAACGTCCTGACTTTC. The encoded protein is CASRTRGANVLTF.

The chain employs TRBV7-8 and TRBJ2-1; D is unresolved. Germline assignment: CDR1 SGHVS and CDR2 FQNEAQ. V gave up 0 bases and J gave up 10 bases, with 4 bases separating them. The CDR3 consists of 11 residues. The CDR3 DNA sequence: TGTGCCAGCAGCTTAGCCCAGGAGCAGTTCTTC. Translating gives CASSLAQEQFF.

The count of this clone is one. The chain employs TRBV11-1 and TRBJ2-1; 12 nucleotides agree with TRBD1. This CDR3 comprises 15 residues. From germline, CDR1 is SGHAT and CDR2 FQDESV (reference sequence). V was pared by 4 bases and J by 5 bases, with 3 bases of the junction left unmatched. In DNA, the CDR3 is TGTGCCAGCAGCTCCCGGGACAGGGGGCACAATGAGCAGTTCTTC. Translating gives CASSSRDRGHNEQFF.

This clone was picked up a small number of times. The chain recombines TRBV4-2 with TRBJ1-5; D remains ambiguous. Trimming shortened V by 0 bases and J by 2 bases, and 11 bases separated the two germline ends. Germline loops: CDR1 LGHNA, CDR2 YNFKEQ. The CDR3 loop spans 16 amino acids. The CDR3 DNA reads as TGTGCCAGCAGCCAAGATGTAGGACCCGGCAATCAGCCCCAGCATTTT. Translating it yields CASSQDVGPGNQPQHF.

The chain combines TRBV28 with TRBJ1-2; D is perhaps TRBD1 (5 bases). This CDR3 contains 13 residues. Trimming cost V 7 bases and J 3 bases, with 12 bases left between them. Looked up from germline, CDR1 is MDHEN and CDR2 is SYDVKM. CDR3 protein: CASTIRGDYGYTF. The CDR3 DNA follows: TGTGCCAGCACCATAAGGGGAGACTATGGCTACACCTTC.